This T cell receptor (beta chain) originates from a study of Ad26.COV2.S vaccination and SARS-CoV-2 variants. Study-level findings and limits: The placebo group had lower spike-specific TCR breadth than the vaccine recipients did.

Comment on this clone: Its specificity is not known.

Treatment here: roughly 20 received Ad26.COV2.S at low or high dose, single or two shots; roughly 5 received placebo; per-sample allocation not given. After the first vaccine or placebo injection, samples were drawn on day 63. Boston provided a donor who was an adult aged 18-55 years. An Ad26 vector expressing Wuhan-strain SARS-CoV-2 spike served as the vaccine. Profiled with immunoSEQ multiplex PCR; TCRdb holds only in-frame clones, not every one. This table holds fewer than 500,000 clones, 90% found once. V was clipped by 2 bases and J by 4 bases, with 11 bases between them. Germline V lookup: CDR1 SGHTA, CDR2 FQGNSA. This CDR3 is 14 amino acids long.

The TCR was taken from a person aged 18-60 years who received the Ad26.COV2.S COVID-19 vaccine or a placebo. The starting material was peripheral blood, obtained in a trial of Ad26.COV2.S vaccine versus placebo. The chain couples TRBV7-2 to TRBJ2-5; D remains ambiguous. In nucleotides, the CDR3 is TGTGCCAGCAGCTTAATGGGCTTTCGAGAGACCCAGTACTTC. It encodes CASSLMGFRETQYF.